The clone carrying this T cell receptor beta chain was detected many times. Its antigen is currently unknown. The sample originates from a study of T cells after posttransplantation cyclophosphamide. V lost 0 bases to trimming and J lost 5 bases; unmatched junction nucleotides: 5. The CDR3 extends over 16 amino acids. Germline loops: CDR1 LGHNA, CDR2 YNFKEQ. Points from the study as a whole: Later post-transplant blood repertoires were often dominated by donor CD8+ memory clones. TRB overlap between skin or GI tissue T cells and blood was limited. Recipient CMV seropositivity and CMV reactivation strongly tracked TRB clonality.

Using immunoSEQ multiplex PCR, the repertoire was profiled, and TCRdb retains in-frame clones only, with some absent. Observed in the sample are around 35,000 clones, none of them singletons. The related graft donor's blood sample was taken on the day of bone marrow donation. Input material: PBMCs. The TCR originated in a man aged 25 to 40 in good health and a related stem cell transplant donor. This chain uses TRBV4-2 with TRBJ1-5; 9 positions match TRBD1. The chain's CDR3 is CASSQDRQGEDQPQHF. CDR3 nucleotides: TGTGCCAGCAGCCAAGATCGACAGGGGGAAGATCAGCCCCAGCATTTT.